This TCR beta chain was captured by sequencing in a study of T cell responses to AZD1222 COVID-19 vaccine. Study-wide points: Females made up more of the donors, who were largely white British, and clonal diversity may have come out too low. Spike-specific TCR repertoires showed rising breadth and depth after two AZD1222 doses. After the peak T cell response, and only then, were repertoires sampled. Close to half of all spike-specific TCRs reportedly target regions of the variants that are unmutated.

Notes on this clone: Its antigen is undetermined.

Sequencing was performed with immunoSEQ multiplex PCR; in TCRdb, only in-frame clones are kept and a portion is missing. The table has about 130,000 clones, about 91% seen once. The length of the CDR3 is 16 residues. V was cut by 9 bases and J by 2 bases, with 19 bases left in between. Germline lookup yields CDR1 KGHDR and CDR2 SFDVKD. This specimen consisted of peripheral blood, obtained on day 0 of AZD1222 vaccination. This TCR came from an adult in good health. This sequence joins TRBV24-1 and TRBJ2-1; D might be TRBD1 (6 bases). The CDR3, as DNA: TGTGCCACCCCCCTAAGGGGGACCGAAACCTACAATGAGCAGTTCTTC. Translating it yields CATPLRGTETYNEQFF.